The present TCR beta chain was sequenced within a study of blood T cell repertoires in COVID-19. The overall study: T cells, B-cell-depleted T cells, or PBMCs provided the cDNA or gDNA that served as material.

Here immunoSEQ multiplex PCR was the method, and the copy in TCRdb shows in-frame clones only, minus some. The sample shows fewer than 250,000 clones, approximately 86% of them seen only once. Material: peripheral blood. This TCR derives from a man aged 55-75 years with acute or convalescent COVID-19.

CDR3 sequence reads: CASSQTSPSTNEKLFF. CDR3 coding DNA: TGCGCCAGCAGCCAAACCAGTCCTTCAACTAATGAAAAACTGTTTTTT. The V and J genes are TRBV4-1 and TRBJ1-4; unclear D gene. This CDR3 spans 16 amino acids. CDR1 and CDR2 (germline): MGHRA, YSYEKL. The V gene lost 2 bases and the J gene lost 0 bases, with 10 bases spanning the gap.